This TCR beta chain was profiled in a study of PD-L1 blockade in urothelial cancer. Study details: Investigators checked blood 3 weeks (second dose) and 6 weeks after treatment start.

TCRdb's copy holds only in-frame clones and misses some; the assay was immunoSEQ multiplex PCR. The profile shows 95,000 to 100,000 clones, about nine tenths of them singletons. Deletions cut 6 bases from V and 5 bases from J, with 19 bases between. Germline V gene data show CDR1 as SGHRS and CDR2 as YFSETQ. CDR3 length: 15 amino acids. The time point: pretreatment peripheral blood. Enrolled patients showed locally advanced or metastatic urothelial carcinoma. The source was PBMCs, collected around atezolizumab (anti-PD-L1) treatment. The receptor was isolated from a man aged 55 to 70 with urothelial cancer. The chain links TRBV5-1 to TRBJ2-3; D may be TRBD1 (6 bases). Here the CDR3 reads CASMGRGGERDTQYF. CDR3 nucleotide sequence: TGCGCCAGCATGGGGAGAGGGGGAGAGAGAGATACGCAGTATTTT. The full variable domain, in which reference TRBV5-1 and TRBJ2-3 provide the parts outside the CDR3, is KAGVTQTPRYLIKTRGQQVTLSCSPISGHRSVSWYQQTPGQGLQFLFEYFSETQRNKGNFPGRFSGRQFSNSRSEMNVSTLELGDSALYLCASMGRGGERDTQYFGPGTRLTVL.